The present T cell receptor (beta chain) was sequenced within a study of shared clonotypes between healthy human individuals. V lost 6 bases to trimming and J lost 2 bases; unmatched junction nucleotides: 5. The CDR3 runs 14 residues. Germline V lookup: CDR1 ENHRY, CDR2 SYGVKD. TCRdb's copy holds only in-frame clones and misses some; the assay was immunoSEQ multiplex PCR. Of 2 million to 2.5 million clones listed, around 95% were seen once; the top ten hold 0.13%. Source material: naive CD4+ T cells sorted from blood. Stated subset: CD45RA+ positively selected. This TCR was sampled from a man younger than 35 in good health. The V gene is TRBV10-3, the J gene TRBJ2-7; 9 bases agree with TRBD1. The CDR3 here is CAIRRDRAPYEQYF. The CDR3 DNA reads as TGTGCCATCAGGAGGGACAGGGCGCCCTACGAGCAGTACTTC.